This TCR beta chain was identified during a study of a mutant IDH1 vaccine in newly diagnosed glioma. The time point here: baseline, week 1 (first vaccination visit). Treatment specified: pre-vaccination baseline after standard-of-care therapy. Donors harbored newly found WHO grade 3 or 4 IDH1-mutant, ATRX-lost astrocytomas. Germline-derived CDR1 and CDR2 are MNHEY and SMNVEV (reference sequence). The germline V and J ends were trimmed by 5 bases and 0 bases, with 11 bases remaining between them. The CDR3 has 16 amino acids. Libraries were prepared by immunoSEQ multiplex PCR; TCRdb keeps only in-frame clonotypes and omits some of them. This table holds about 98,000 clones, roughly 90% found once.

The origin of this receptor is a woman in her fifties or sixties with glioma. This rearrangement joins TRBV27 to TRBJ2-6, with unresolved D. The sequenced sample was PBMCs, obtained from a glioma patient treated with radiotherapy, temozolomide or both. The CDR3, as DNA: TGTGCCAGCAGTCCCCGGTCGGCCTCTGGGGCCAACGTCCTGACTTTC. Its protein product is CASSPRSASGANVLTF.